One T cell receptor beta chain is described in this entry. The record originates from a study of long-term antiretroviral therapy in people with HIV. Run at survey level, the immunoSEQ assay was version v3.0. The table came from immunoSEQ multiplex PCR; TCRdb's copy has only in-frame clones and leaves some out. The sample has 20,000 or so clones, around 77% seen once. This sequence originates from a man aged 50 to 59 with HIV. The specimen was unsorted PBMCs, collected 2.2 years after starting antiretroviral therapy.

CDR3 sequence: CASSQGQRVETQYF. In nucleotides, the CDR3 is TGCGCCAGCAGCCAAGGGCAACGGGTAGAGACCCAGTACTTC. The rearrangement uses TRBV4-3 and TRBJ2-5; D uncertain. CDR3 length: 14 amino acids. CDR1 and CDR2 (germline): LGHNA, YSLEER. The V gene lost 1 base and the J gene lost 4 bases, with 10 bases spanning the gap.